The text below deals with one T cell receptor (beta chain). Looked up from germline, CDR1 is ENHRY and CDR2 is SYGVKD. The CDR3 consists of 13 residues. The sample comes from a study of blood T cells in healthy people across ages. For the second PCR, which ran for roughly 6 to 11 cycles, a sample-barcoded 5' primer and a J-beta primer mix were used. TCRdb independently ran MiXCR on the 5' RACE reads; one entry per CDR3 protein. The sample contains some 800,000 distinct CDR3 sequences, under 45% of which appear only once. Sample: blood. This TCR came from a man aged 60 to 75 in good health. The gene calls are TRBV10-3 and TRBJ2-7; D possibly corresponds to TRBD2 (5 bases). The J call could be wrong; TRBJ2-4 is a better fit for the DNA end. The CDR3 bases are TGTGCCAGCTCTCCGGTAGAGGGAAACATTCAGTACTTC. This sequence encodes CASSPVEGNIQYF.